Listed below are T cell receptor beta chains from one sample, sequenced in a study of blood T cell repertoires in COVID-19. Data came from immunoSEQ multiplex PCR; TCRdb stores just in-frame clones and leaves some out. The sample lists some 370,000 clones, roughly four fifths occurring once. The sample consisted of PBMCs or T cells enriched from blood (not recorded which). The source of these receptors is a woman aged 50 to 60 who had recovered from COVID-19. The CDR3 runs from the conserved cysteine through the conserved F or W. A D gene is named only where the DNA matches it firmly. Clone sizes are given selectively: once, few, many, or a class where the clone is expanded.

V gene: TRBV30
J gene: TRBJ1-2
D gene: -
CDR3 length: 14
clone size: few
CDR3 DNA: TGTGCCTGGAGTGTACAGGGAAGCTACTATGGCTACACCTTC
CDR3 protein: CAWSVQGSYYGYTF

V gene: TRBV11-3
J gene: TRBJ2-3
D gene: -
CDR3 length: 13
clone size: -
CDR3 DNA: TGTGCCAGCAGCCCGGGATTATCAGATACGCAGTATTTT
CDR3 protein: CASSPGLSDTQYF

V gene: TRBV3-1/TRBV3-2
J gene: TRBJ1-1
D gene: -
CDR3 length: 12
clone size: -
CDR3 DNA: TGTGCCAGCAGCCAAGTACTTACTGAAGCTTTCTTT
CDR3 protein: CASSQVLTEAFF

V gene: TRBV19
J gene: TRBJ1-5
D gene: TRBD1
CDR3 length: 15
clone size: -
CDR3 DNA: TGTGCCAGTAGGGGGGACAGCCAGATCAATCAGCCCCAGCATTTT
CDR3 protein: CASRGDSQINQPQHF

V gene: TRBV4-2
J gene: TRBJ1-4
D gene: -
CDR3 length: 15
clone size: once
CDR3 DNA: TGTGCCAGCAGCCAAGAGGGGGCTATTAATGAAAAACTGTTTTTT
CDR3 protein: CASSQEGAINEKLFF

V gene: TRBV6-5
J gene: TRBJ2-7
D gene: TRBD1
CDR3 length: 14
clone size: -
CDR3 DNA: TGTGCCAGCAGTAGGACAGGGGGTCCTTACGAGCAGTACTTC
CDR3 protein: CASSRTGGPYEQYF

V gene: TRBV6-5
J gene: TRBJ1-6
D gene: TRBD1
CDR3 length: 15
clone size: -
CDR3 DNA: TGTGCCACCCAAATAAGGACAGGGGGTGGTTCACCCCTCCACTTT
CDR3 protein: CATQIRTGGGSPLHF

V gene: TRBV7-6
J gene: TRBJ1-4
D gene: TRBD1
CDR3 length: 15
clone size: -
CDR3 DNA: TGTGCCAGCAGCCTGACCGGGACAGAGAATGAAAAACTGTTTTTT
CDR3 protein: CASSLTGTENEKLFF

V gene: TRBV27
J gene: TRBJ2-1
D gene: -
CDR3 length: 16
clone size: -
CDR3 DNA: TGTGCCAGCAGTTTATCTGTGGGAGGAACCTACAATGAGCAGTTCTTC
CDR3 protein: CASSLSVGGTYNEQFF

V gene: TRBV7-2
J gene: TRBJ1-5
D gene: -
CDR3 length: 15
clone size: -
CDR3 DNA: TGTGCCAGCAGCTTAGTGGGGGGGGGCAATCAGCCCCAGCATTTT
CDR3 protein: CASSLVGGGNQPQHF

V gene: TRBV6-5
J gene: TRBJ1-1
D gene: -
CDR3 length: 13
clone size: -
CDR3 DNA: TGTGCCAGCAGTTTTAGGGGGGGACCTGAAGCTTTCTTT
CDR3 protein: CASSFRGGPEAFF

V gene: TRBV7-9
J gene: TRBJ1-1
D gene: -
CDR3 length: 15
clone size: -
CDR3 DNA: TGTGCCAGCAGCAGGGGTGGCAGGGAGGGCACTGAAGCTTTCTTT
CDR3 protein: CASSRGGREGTEAFF

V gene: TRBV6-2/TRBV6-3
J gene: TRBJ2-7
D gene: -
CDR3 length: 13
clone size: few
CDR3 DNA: TGTGCCAGCAGTTACTCCACGCGCTACGAGCAGTACTTC
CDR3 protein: CASSYSTRYEQYF

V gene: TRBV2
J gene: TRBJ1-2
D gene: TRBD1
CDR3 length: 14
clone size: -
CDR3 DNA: TGTGCCAGCAGCGCAAAGACAGGGGACCCTGGCTACACCTTC
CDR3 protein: CASSAKTGDPGYTF

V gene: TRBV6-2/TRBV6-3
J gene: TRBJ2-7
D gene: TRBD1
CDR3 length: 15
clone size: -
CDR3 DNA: TGTGCCAGCAGTTACCCCGGGACAGGGGACTACGAGCAGTACTTC
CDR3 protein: CASSYPGTGDYEQYF

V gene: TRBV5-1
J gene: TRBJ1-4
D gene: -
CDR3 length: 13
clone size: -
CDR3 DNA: TGCGCCAGCGCACCCCAGGGGAACGAAAAACTGTTTTTT
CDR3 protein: CASAPQGNEKLFF

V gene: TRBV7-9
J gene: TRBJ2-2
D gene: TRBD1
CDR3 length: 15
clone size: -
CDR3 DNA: TGTGCCAGCAGCGAGCCGACAGGGTCTACCGGGGAGCTGTTTTTT
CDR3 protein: CASSEPTGSTGELFF

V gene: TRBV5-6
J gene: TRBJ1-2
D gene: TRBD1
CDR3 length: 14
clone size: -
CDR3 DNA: TGTGCCAGCAGCTTCTCCGGACAGGGGGGAGGCTACACCTTC
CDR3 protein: CASSFSGQGGGYTF